Listed below are T cell receptor beta chains from one sample, sequenced in a study of CD8+ T cells in alopecia areata. TCRdb's table, derived via immunoSEQ multiplex PCR, lists solely in-frame clones and lacks some. The sample holds approximately 200,000 clones, roughly 44% seen once. Material: CD4+ T cells sorted from blood, obtained between weeks 36 and 40, from a patient treated with tofacitinib. These receptors were taken from a human donor with alopecia areata. Each CDR3 is given with its conserved first and last residue. D genes are given only for firm matches. Size is stated for part of the rows, as once, few or many counts, or as a class when the clone is expanded.

v_gene	abundance	j_gene	d_gene	CDR3nt	CDR3aa
TRBV15	few	TRBJ2-1	TRBD2	TGTGCCACCAGCAGAGAGTACCTAGCGGGTTACAATGAGCAGTTCTTC	CATSREYLAGYNEQFF
TRBV5-1	few	TRBJ2-7	TRBD2	TGCGCCAGCAGCTTGGATCGCGCGGGAGCTGGAGAGCAGTACTTC	CASSLDRAGAGEQYF
TRBV7-2	-	TRBJ2-5	TRBD2	TGTGCCAGCAGCTTACTAGCGGGGGGCGGAGAGACCCAGTACTTC	CASSLLAGGGETQYF
TRBV5-1	-	TRBJ2-5	TRBD1	TGCGCCAGCAGCTTTGGGGACAGACAACAAGAGACCCAGTACTTC	CASSFGDRQQETQYF
TRBV7-2	-	TRBJ2-5	-	TGTGCCAGCAGCGTCATAGGGGAGACCCAGTACTTC	CASSVIGETQYF
TRBV29-1	once	TRBJ2-3	TRBD2	TGCAGCGTGAGACTAGCGGGCACAGATACGCAGTATTTT	CSVRLAGTDTQYF
TRBV5-1	-	TRBJ2-1	-	TGCGCCAGCAGTCACAGGGTTGGTGAGCAGTTCTTC	CASSHRVGEQFF
TRBV29-1	few	TRBJ1-5	-	TGCAGCCCTCGCTGGCCCGCCGATGGGGATAGCAATCAGCCCCAGCATTTT	CSPRWPADGDSNQPQHF
TRBV30	few	TRBJ2-2	-	TGTGCCTGGAGTGCCGCCCTTCCCGGGGAGCTGTTTTTT	CAWSAALPGELFF
TRBV29-1	few	TRBJ2-2	-	TGCAGCGTTGATTTCCCGAACGGGGAGCTGTTTTTT	CSVDFPNGELFF
TRBV28	few	TRBJ1-2	TRBD1	TGTGCCAGCAGTCCTCCGGGACAGGGAAACTATGGCTACACCTTC	CASSPPGQGNYGYTF
TRBV2	-	TRBJ2-1	TRBD2	TGTGCCACCCAACCCGGCGGGAGAGTTGGTGAGCAGTTCTTC	CATQPGGRVGEQFF
TRBV5-1	-	TRBJ1-2	-	TGCGCCAGCAGCTTGGACACGGCTAACTATGGCTACACCTTC	CASSLDTANYGYTF
TRBV30	few	TRBJ1-1	-	TGTGCCTGGAACCGGGGACATCAGAACACTGAAGCTTTCTTT	CAWNRGHQNTEAFF
TRBV28	few	TRBJ2-3	-	TGTGCCAGCAGTTTGCGCAGGGGAGGAGATACGCAGTATTTT	CASSLRRGGDTQYF
TRBV5-1	-	TRBJ2-7	-	TGCGCCAGCAGCTTGAACCTCTACGAGCAGTACTTC	CASSLNLYEQYF
TRBV7-7	-	TRBJ2-5	-	TGTGCCAGCAGCATATCCGGGACCGAGGGGACCCAGTACTTC	CASSISGTEGTQYF
TRBV5-1	-	TRBJ1-1	-	TGCGCCAGCAGTTTCCGACAGAATGGGGCTGAAGCTTTCTTT	CASSFRQNGAEAFF
TRBV9	-	TRBJ2-1	-	TGTGCCAGCAGCCCACGGGGCATTTACAATGAGCAGTTCTTC	CASSPRGIYNEQFF
TRBV4-2	-	TRBJ2-1	-	TGTGCCAGCAGCCAAGAACTGCTCAATGAGCAGTTCTTC	CASSQELLNEQFF
TRBV9	-	TRBJ2-3	-	TGTGCCAGCAGTTCCCACGACAGGGAGGTCACAGATACGCAGTATTTT	CASSSHDREVTDTQYF
TRBV5-1	-	TRBJ2-5	-	TGCGCCAGCAGCCCCGGACACGGAGCGGAAACCCAGTACTTC	CASSPGHGAETQYF
TRBV7-2	few	TRBJ2-3	TRBD2	TGTGCCAGCAGCTCCCGAGCGGGAAACACAGATACGCAGTATTTT	CASSSRAGNTDTQYF
TRBV30	-	TRBJ2-1	TRBD2	TGTGCCTGGAGCGCCGTTGGGACTAGCGGGAGATTGCGTGAGCAGTTCTTC	CAWSAVGTSGRLREQFF
TRBV2	once	TRBJ1-1	-	TGTGCCAGCAGCCCCAATCGCCCGGGCACTGAAGCTTTCTTT	CASSPNRPGTEAFF
TRBV11-2	-	TRBJ1-2	-	TGTGCCAGCAGCTCATTACTAGGGTTTAACTATGGCTACACCTTC	CASSSLLGFNYGYTF
TRBV6-1	-	TRBJ1-2	-	TGTGCCAGCAGTGAAACGTTGGCTAACTATGGCTACACCTTC	CASSETLANYGYTF
TRBV6-1	-	TRBJ2-3	TRBD2	TGTGCCAGCAGCGGGACTAGCGGGACTCCCCAGACGCAGTATTTT	CASSGTSGTPQTQYF
TRBV7-2	few	TRBJ2-3	-	TGTGCCAGCAGCCCCCAGGGCACCTCAGATACGCAGTATTTT	CASSPQGTSDTQYF
TRBV15	-	TRBJ1-2	TRBD1	TGTGCCACCATGGCAGGACAGGGGGACTATGGCTACACCTTC	CATMAGQGDYGYTF
TRBV5-5	few	TRBJ1-2	-	TGTGCCAGCAGCCAAGATCCAGGGGCGGGCTACACCTTC	CASSQDPGAGYTF
TRBV29-1	-	TRBJ1-1	-	TGCAGCGCGAGGAGGAACACTGAAGCTTTCTTT	CSARRNTEAFF
TRBV29-1	few	TRBJ2-1	-	TGCAGCACCCGGGGGCTAGCGGCCAATGAGCAGTTCTTC	CSTRGLAANEQFF
TRBV6-6	-	TRBJ2-7	-	TGTGCCATCAGATCCGGGACCCCAGTCGGGGAGCAGTACTTC	CAIRSGTPVGEQYF
TRBV2	-	TRBJ2-3	TRBD2	TGTGCCAGCAGAAGCGGGGGGGATACGCAGTATTTT	CASRSGGDTQYF
TRBV5-1	-	TRBJ2-7	TRBD2	TGCGCCAGCAGCTTAGGGACTATTACGCGCGAGCAGTACTTC	CASSLGTITREQYF
TRBV28	-	TRBJ2-7	-	TGTGCCAGCAGTTTCACCGGGACGACCGGATCCTACGAGCAGTACTTC	CASSFTGTTGSYEQYF
TRBV5-1	-	TRBJ2-5	TRBD2	TGCGCCAGCAGGCGTCTAGCGGGAACTGTCCAAGAGACCCAGTACTTC	CASRRLAGTVQETQYF
TRBV29-1	-	TRBJ1-1	-	TGCAGCGTTGAAGAGGCTCCCCGAGTTAAGGGCACTGAAGCTTTCTTT	CSVEEAPRVKGTEAFF
TRBV20-1	-	TRBJ1-5	-	TGCAGTGCCATCTACGCGGGCCAGCATTTT	CSAIYAGQHF
TRBV15	-	TRBJ1-3	TRBD1	TGTGCCACCAGCCCAGGGGGCGAGGGAAACACCATATATTTT	CATSPGGEGNTIYF
TRBV28	-	TRBJ2-5	-	TGTGCCAGCACTGAGGCCCAGGCGAGGACCCAGTACTTC	CASTEAQARTQYF
TRBV5-1	few	TRBJ2-7	TRBD1	TGCGCCAGCAGCTCGGGACAGGGGCCTCACGAGCAGTACTTC	CASSSGQGPHEQYF
TRBV30	-	TRBJ2-7	TRBD1	TGTGCCTGGAGTTCAAGGGCAGGGGGTATCGGCGAGCAGTACTTC	CAWSSRAGGIGEQYF
TRBV30	few	TRBJ1-3	-	TGTGCCTGGAAATTTTCAGGAAACACCATATATTTT	CAWKFSGNTIYF
TRBV30	-	TRBJ2-1	-	TGTGCCTGGTCCTACAGCTTGGGTTACAATGAGCAGTTCTTC	CAWSYSLGYNEQFF
TRBV5-6	-	TRBJ2-3	-	TGTGCCAGCAGCTGGGGGAGGAGGACTGCCCCCACAGATACGCAGTATTTT	CASSWGRRTAPTDTQYF